The 19 T cell receptor beta chains in this list originate from one sample, sequenced in a study of cytomegalovirus exposure and HLA in healthy donors (dated 2017 in TCRdb). Libraries were prepared through the immunoSEQ multiplex PCR assay. For the multiplex PCR, a mixture combining 60 forward primers for TCR Vbeta segments and 13 reverse primers for TCR Jbeta segments was used. TCRdb mirrors the immuneACCESS table, restricted to in-frame sequences. Some clones are absent from its copies; in checked studies, under half trace to an unresolved V gene, and the reason for the others is unknown. The sample table lists 110,000 or so clones, about 80% of them with a count of one. The ten top clones hold roughly 5% of the sample. The sample taken for sequencing was PBMCs. All receptors derive from a woman in her thirties in good health and CMV-seropositive.

Details on this clone: The junction differs from germline at one of its ends, possibly a read error. The V and J genes are TRBV7-9 and TRBJ2-2; 7 positions agree with TRBD2. The CDR3 has 16 amino acids. From germline, CDR1 is SEHNR and CDR2 FQNEAQ (reference sequence). The CDR3 DNA follows: TGTTCCAGCAGCTTATTAGGCGGGAGCTACACCGGGGAGCTGTTTTTT. Translating gives CSSSLLGGSYTGELFF. Drawing the rest from reference TRBV7-9 and TRBJ2-2, the complete variable domain is DTGVSQNPRHKITKRGQNVTFRCDPISEHNRLYWYRQTLGQGPEFLTYFQNEAQLEKSRLLSDRFSAERPKGSFSTLEIQRTEQGDSAMYLCSSSLLGGSYTGELFFGEGSRLTVL.

This chain connects TRBV5-4 to TRBJ1-2, with D possibly being TRBD1 (6 bases). Germline CDR1 reads SGHNT; CDR2 reads YYREEE (reference sequence). The CDR3 has 14 amino acids. The V gene lost 4 bases and the J gene lost 8 bases, with 18 bases spanning the gap. The CDR3 loop is CASSRPGHRMGYTF. As DNA, the CDR3 is TGTGCCAGCAGCCGCCCGGGACATCGTATGGGCTACACCTTC.

This chain's CDR3 is CASSLTGQGDGYTF. CDR3 coding DNA: TGCGCCAGCAGCCTAACGGGACAGGGAGATGGCTACACCTTC. The V gene is TRBV5-1, the J gene TRBJ1-2; the match to TRBD1 covers 9 bases. In germline, CDR1 is SGHRS, CDR2 YFSETQ. The CDR3 length is 14 residues. Trimming removed 4 bases from V and 6 bases from J; junction bases left unmatched: 7.

This chain connects TRBV4-1 to TRBJ1-5; tentatively, D is TRBD1 (5 bases). Germline V gives CDR1 MGHRA, CDR2 YSYEKL. The V and J ends lost 4 bases and 1 base respectively, with 11 bases between them. CDR3 length: 15 amino acids. This CDR3 is CASSPDSHSNQPQHF. CDR3 nucleotides: TGCGCCAGCAGCCCAGACAGTCACAGCAATCAGCCCCAGCATTTT.

The chain is built from TRBV5-6 and TRBJ2-1, with 7 bases lining up with TRBD2. The ends lost 4 bases at V and 9 bases at J; junction bases unmatched: 10. Per germline, CDR1 SGHDT and CDR2 YYEEEE. The CDR3 is 14 residues long. Here the CDR3 reads CASSAPGLVGEQFF. The CDR3 nucleotides are TGTGCCAGCAGCGCACCAGGACTAGTTGGTGAGCAGTTCTTC.

The CDR3 bases are TGTGCCAGTAGAACCGGGACAGGGGGCGTCGACGAGCAGTACTTC. This gives the protein CASRTGTGGVDEQYF. The chain is built from TRBV19 and TRBJ2-7, with 12 nucleotides matching TRBD1. Per germline, CDR1 LNHDA and CDR2 SQIVND (reference sequence). The ends lost 6 bases at V and 5 bases at J; junction bases unmatched: 8. CDR3 length: 15 residues.

This chain links TRBV2 with TRBJ2-5; D may be TRBD2 (6 bases). This CDR3 comprises 14 residues. Trimming shortened V by 4 bases and J by 3 bases, and 12 bases separated the two germline ends. Germline V gene sequence: CDR1 SNHLY, CDR2 FYNNEI. The CDR3 nucleotides are TGTGCCAGCAGTGTATGGTCTAGCGAAGAGACCCAGTACTTC. This sequence encodes CASSVWSSEETQYF.

This rearrangement joins TRBV27 to TRBJ1-1; TRBD1 agrees at 10 bases. CDR3 size: 17 residues. The germline V gene encodes CDR1 MNHEY and CDR2 SMNVEV (reference sequence). The V and J ends lost 3 bases and 2 bases, in that order; junction bases with no gene match: 9. CDR3 sequence (DNA): TGTGCCAGCAGTTTGACCGGGACAGGGGACCTCAACACTGAAGCTTTCTTT. It is translated as CASSLTGTGDLNTEAFF.

A few counts support this clone. The V call is TRBV18, the J call TRBJ2-7; 12 bases match TRBD1. V trimming: 1 base; J trimming: 7 bases; junction bases outside the gene matches: 5. In germline, CDR1 is KGHSH, CDR2 LQKENI. This CDR3 spans 15 amino acids. The CDR3 DNA sequence: TGTGCCAGCTCACCACTGGGACAGGGGGCAGGAGAGCAGTACTTC. The encoded protein is CASSPLGQGAGEQYF. Full variable domain (outside the CDR3, taken from reference TRBV18 and TRBJ2-7): NAGVMQNPRHLVRRRGQEARLRCSPMKGHSHVYWYRQLPEEGLKFMVYLQKENIIDESGMPKERFSAEFPKEGPSILRIQQVVRGDSAAYFCASSPLGQGAGEQYFGPGTRLTVT.

V gene TRBV25-1 combines with J gene TRBJ1-5; D is undetermined. Trimming removed 1 base at V and 3 bases at J, with 7 bases between. Germline CDR1 is MGHDK and CDR2 is SYGVNS. CDR3 length equals 14 residues. Written as DNA, the CDR3 is TGTGCCAGCAGTGAATCGGGATTCAATCAGCCCCAGCATTTT. Protein sequence: CASSESGFNQPQHF. The full variable domain, in which reference TRBV25-1 and TRBJ1-5 provide the parts outside the CDR3, is EADIYQTPRYLVIGTGKKITLECSQTMGHDKMYWYQQDPGMELHLIHYSYGVNSTEKGDLSSESTVSRIRTEHFPLTLESARPSHTSQYLCASSESGFNQPQHFGDGTRLSIL.

Notes on this clone: At one end the junction does not follow the germline gene, possibly because of a read error. The V call is TRBV7-7, the J call TRBJ2-1; the D is unclear. The CDR3 sequence is 14 residues long. Germline V gives CDR1 SSHAT, CDR2 FNYEAQ (reference sequence). The CDR3 nucleotides read TGTGCTAGCAGCTTGAGTGGGCCCAACAATGAGCAGTTCTTC. Its protein is CASSLSGPNNEQFF.

This chain joins TRBV10-3 and TRBJ1-1, with D possibly matching TRBD1 (6 bases). There are 14 residues in the CDR3. The V gene lost 3 bases and the J gene lost 4 bases, with 12 bases spanning the gap. The germline V gene has CDR1 ENHRY and CDR2 SYGVKD. The CDR3 loop reads CAISDRGVGTEAFF. As DNA, the CDR3 is TGTGCCATCAGTGACAGGGGTGTAGGCACTGAAGCTTTCTTT.

The chain couples TRBV6-1 to TRBJ1-5; tentatively, D is TRBD1 (6 bases). CDR1 and CDR2 (germline): MNHNS, SASEGT. The germline V and J ends were trimmed by 3 bases and 1 base, with 13 bases remaining between them. There are 16 residues in the CDR3. CDR3 sequence: CASSEGTGLSNQPQHF. The DNA of the CDR3 is TGTGCCAGCAGTGAGGGTACAGGGTTAAGCAATCAGCCCCAGCATTTT.

This clone appeared once. The chain is built from TRBV11-2 and TRBJ2-6; D unresolved. Germline CDR1 is SGHAT and CDR2 is FQNNGV. Trimming pared 3 bases from V and 0 bases from J, leaving 6 bases between. The CDR3 is made up of 15 amino acids. CDR3 protein: CASSLRFSGANVLTF. DNA of the CDR3: TGTGCCAGCAGCTTGAGATTCTCTGGGGCCAACGTCCTGACTTTC.

The V call is TRBV4-1, the J call TRBJ1-2; D ambiguous. The CDR3 is 15 amino acids. The germline V gene encodes CDR1 MGHRA and CDR2 YSYEKL. V was trimmed by 1 base and J by 8 bases, leaving 17 bases between them. For the CDR3, the DNA is TGCGCCAGCAGCCAAGGGGGAGGGCTGGTGCAAGGCTACACCTTC. It translates to CASSQGGGLVQGYTF.

This clone was detected a few times. This rearrangement joins TRBV18 to TRBJ2-5, with 11 bases that match TRBD1. Trimming removed 2 bases from V and 4 bases from J; junction bases left unmatched: 3. The CDR3 is 15 residues long. The germline V gene encodes CDR1 KGHSH and CDR2 LQKENI. CDR3 in amino acids: CASSPGQGARETQYF. In nucleotides, the CDR3 is TGTGCCAGCTCACCAGGACAGGGGGCGAGAGAGACCCAGTACTTC.

The gene calls are TRBV10-1 and TRBJ2-1, with D possibly TRBD2 on 6 matching bases. The CDR3 is made up of 15 amino acids. CDR1 and CDR2 (germline): WNHNN, SYGVQD (reference sequence). Deletions cut 1 base from V and 8 bases from J, with 15 bases between. The CDR3 nucleotides read TGCGCCAGCAGTGAGTATGGAGGGCGGGGCGATGAGCAGTTCTTC. Amino acid sequence: CASSEYGGRGDEQFF.

This sequence joins TRBV11-3 and TRBJ2-1; 9 positions agree with TRBD1. This CDR3 comprises 15 residues. Losses at the gene ends were 5 bases for V and 4 bases for J; bases not matched to a gene: 6. Looked up from germline, CDR1 is SGHNT and CDR2 is YENEEA. CDR3 amino acids: CASSARDRDYNEQFF. The CDR3 DNA is TGTGCCAGCAGCGCTCGGGACAGGGATTACAATGAGCAGTTCTTC.

The CDR3 sequence is CASSSPGGLAGTGANVLTF. The CDR3 DNA reads TGTGCCAGCAGCTCCCCGGGGGGACTAGCGGGTACCGGGGCCAACGTCCTGACTTTC. The chain has TRBV5-4 and TRBJ2-6; TRBD2 aligns across 12 bases. Trimming at V came to 3 bases and at J to 4 bases, leaving 11 bases not matched to a gene. CDR1 and CDR2 from the germline V gene are SGHNT and YYREEE (reference sequence). The CDR3 runs to 19 residues. The whole variable domain, filled in from reference TRBV5-4 and TRBJ2-6, reads ETGVTQSPTHLIKTRGQQVTLRCSSQSGHNTVSWYQQALGQGPQFIFQYYREEENGRGNFPPRFSGLQFPNYSSELNVNALELDDSALYLCASSSPGGLAGTGANVLTFGAGSRLTVL.